The rows below give T cell receptor beta chains drawn from one sample of a study of technical replicates of blood from a few donors. Produced via immunoSEQ multiplex PCR; TCRdb's table is partial and in-frame only. The sample includes 85,000 to 90,000 clones, 85% to 95% of them seen just once. The sequencing sample was made of T cells isolated from PBMCs. Every receptor here comes from a human donor in good health. CDR3s include the opening cysteine and the closing phenylalanine or tryptophan. Fields, in order: D gene, clone size, J gene, V gene, CDR3 DNA, CDR3 protein. D genes are given only for firm matches. Clone size, where shown, is once, few, many, or a class for clones that have expanded.

D gene: TRBD1
clone size: -
J gene: TRBJ2-7
V gene: TRBV18
CDR3 DNA: TGTGCCAGCTCGACAGGGGAAGTACGTGGCCCTTACGAGCAGTACTTC
CDR3 protein: CASSTGEVRGPYEQYF

D gene: -
clone size: -
J gene: TRBJ2-5
V gene: TRBV9
CDR3 DNA: TGTGCCAGCAGCGTCCTCGGGGTCGGAGAGACCCAGTACTTC
CDR3 protein: CASSVLGVGETQYF

D gene: TRBD1
clone size: -
J gene: TRBJ1-3
V gene: TRBV5-1
CDR3 DNA: TGCGCCAGCAGAGGGGGCCTATCTGGAAACACCATATATTTT
CDR3 protein: CASRGGLSGNTIYF

D gene: -
clone size: -
J gene: TRBJ2-5
V gene: TRBV1
CDR3 DNA: TGCACCAGCAGCCCCACCGGACTAGCGAGGTACCAAGAGACCCAGTACTTC
CDR3 protein: CTSSPTGLARYQETQYF

D gene: TRBD1
clone size: -
J gene: TRBJ1-1
V gene: TRBV5-4
CDR3 DNA: TGTGCCAGCAGCTTGCGAGGACAGGCGAACACTGAAGCTTTCTTT
CDR3 protein: CASSLRGQANTEAFF

D gene: TRBD2
clone size: -
J gene: TRBJ2-7
V gene: TRBV19
CDR3 DNA: TGTGCCAGTAGCACCCCCTACGGGCTAGCGGGCCACTCCTACGAGCAGTACTTC
CDR3 protein: CASSTPYGLAGHSYEQYF

D gene: TRBD1
clone size: -
J gene: TRBJ1-1
V gene: TRBV11-3
CDR3 DNA: TGTGCCAGCAGCTTCGAGTCCGACAGGGGGTCCGTAGAAGCTTTCTTT
CDR3 protein: CASSFESDRGSVEAFF

D gene: TRBD2
clone size: -
J gene: TRBJ2-5
V gene: TRBV5-1
CDR3 DNA: TGCGCCAGCAGCTTCCCTAGCGGGGAGCAAGAGACCCAGTACTTC
CDR3 protein: CASSFPSGEQETQYF

D gene: TRBD1
clone size: -
J gene: TRBJ1-2
V gene: TRBV7-3
CDR3 DNA: TGTGCCAGCAGCTTAAACGGGGCAGGGGGCGCCGACTACACCTTC
CDR3 protein: CASSLNGAGGADYTF

D gene: -
clone size: -
J gene: TRBJ2-3
V gene: TRBV25-1
CDR3 DNA: TGTGCCAGCAGTGACCCGGGGGATACGCAGTATTTT
CDR3 protein: CASSDPGDTQYF

D gene: TRBD2
clone size: -
J gene: TRBJ2-3
V gene: TRBV11-3
CDR3 DNA: TGTGCCAGCAGCCCCCATCCGGGGGGGCACGGAGATACGCAGTATTTT
CDR3 protein: CASSPHPGGHGDTQYF

D gene: TRBD1
clone size: -
J gene: TRBJ1-5
V gene: TRBV5-6
CDR3 DNA: TGTGCCAGCAGCTTGGGAGGACAGGTGGTTTTATCGCCCCAGCATTTT
CDR3 protein: CASSLGGQVVLSPQHF

D gene: TRBD2
clone size: -
J gene: TRBJ2-1
V gene: TRBV4-1
CDR3 DNA: TGCGCCAGCAGCCAGACTAGCGGGAGGGCGGTTGAGCAGTTCTTC
CDR3 protein: CASSQTSGRAVEQFF

D gene: -
clone size: -
J gene: TRBJ1-5
V gene: TRBV7-5
CDR3 DNA: TGTGTCAGAAGCCCTCCCCCCACTCTAGGGGACACAGGAAGGTACAATCAGCCCCAGCATTTT
CDR3 protein: CVRSPPPTLGDTGRYNQPQHF

D gene: -
clone size: -
J gene: TRBJ2-1
V gene: TRBV29-1
CDR3 DNA: TGCAGCGTACTACCCTCAGGGGTGGGCAATGAGCAGTTCTTC
CDR3 protein: CSVLPSGVGNEQFF

D gene: TRBD1
clone size: -
J gene: TRBJ2-1
V gene: TRBV28
CDR3 DNA: TGTGCCAGCAGTTGGGGACAGGTCGACGTGGGGTGGTTCTTCTTC
CDR3 protein: CASSWGQVDVGWFFF

D gene: TRBD1
clone size: -
J gene: TRBJ2-7
V gene: TRBV29-1
CDR3 DNA: TGCAGCGTTGCTGGACAGGGACCTTCCTACGAGCAGTACTTC
CDR3 protein: CSVAGQGPSYEQYF

D gene: TRBD1
clone size: -
J gene: TRBJ1-1
V gene: TRBV6-1
CDR3 DNA: TGTGCCAGCAGTGCCCCGGACAGGGGCCCTGAAGCTTTCTTT
CDR3 protein: CASSAPDRGPEAFF

D gene: TRBD2
clone size: -
J gene: TRBJ2-7
V gene: TRBV4-1
CDR3 DNA: TGCGCCAGCAGCCAAAAATTAGCCCTTAGCGGGGGGGCCAAGTTTCACTACGAGCAGTACTTC
CDR3 protein: CASSQKLALSGGAKFHYEQYF

D gene: -
clone size: -
J gene: TRBJ2-5
V gene: TRBV5-1
CDR3 DNA: TGCGCCAGCAGCTTTCGCGGGTTCGAAGAGACCCAGTACTTC
CDR3 protein: CASSFRGFEETQYF

D gene: -
clone size: -
J gene: TRBJ1-5
V gene: TRBV4-1
CDR3 DNA: TGCGCCAGCAGCCAATTAGAGGATCAGCCCCAGCATTTT
CDR3 protein: CASSQLEDQPQHF

D gene: -
clone size: -
J gene: TRBJ2-2
V gene: TRBV9
CDR3 DNA: TGTGCCAGCAGCGTAGATTTAAACCGGGGCGGGGAGCTGTTTTTT
CDR3 protein: CASSVDLNRGGELFF

D gene: -
clone size: once
J gene: TRBJ1-6
V gene: TRBV30
CDR3 DNA: TGTGCCTGGAGGCCTCGGGGTCCTAATTCACCCCTCCACTTT
CDR3 protein: CAWRPRGPNSPLHF

D gene: -
clone size: -
J gene: TRBJ2-5
V gene: TRBV28
CDR3 DNA: TGTGCCAGCAGTCACATTCTCCAAGAGACCCAGTACTTC
CDR3 protein: CASSHILQETQYF

D gene: -
clone size: -
J gene: TRBJ2-3
V gene: TRBV5-1
CDR3 DNA: TGCGCCAGCAGCTTGGCGGGCAGGACTCCTTCCACAGATACGCAGTATTTT
CDR3 protein: CASSLAGRTPSTDTQYF

D gene: TRBD2
clone size: -
J gene: TRBJ2-7
V gene: TRBV19
CDR3 DNA: TGTGCCAGTAGTGTCTCCGGGACTAGCGGGACAGTGCAGTACTTC
CDR3 protein: CASSVSGTSGTVQYF

D gene: -
clone size: -
J gene: TRBJ1-4
V gene: TRBV7-2
CDR3 DNA: TGTGCCAGCAGCTTAGGGCAGTATAATGAAAAACTGTTTTTT
CDR3 protein: CASSLGQYNEKLFF

D gene: TRBD2
clone size: -
J gene: TRBJ2-1
V gene: TRBV5-1
CDR3 DNA: TGCGCCAGCAGCATGATAGCGGGCTCCTACAATGAGCAGTTCTTC
CDR3 protein: CASSMIAGSYNEQFF

D gene: TRBD2
clone size: -
J gene: TRBJ2-7
V gene: TRBV27
CDR3 DNA: TGTGCCAGCAGTCCTCGACTAGCGGGAGATAAGTCCCACGAGCAGTACTTC
CDR3 protein: CASSPRLAGDKSHEQYF

D gene: -
clone size: -
J gene: TRBJ1-1
V gene: TRBV15
CDR3 DNA: TGTGCCACCAGCAGAGATAATCGGTTCGAATTGAACACTGAAGCTTTCTTT
CDR3 protein: CATSRDNRFELNTEAFF

D gene: -
clone size: -
J gene: TRBJ2-2
V gene: TRBV11-3
CDR3 DNA: TGTGCCAGCAGCGAAAGGACAGACGGTGAGCTGTTTTTT
CDR3 protein: CASSERTDGELFF

D gene: TRBD2
clone size: -
J gene: TRBJ2-3
V gene: TRBV30
CDR3 DNA: TGTGCCTGGAGTGCTCTGCGGGGGGTCACAGATACGCAGTATTTT
CDR3 protein: CAWSALRGVTDTQYF

D gene: -
clone size: -
J gene: TRBJ1-1
V gene: TRBV5-4
CDR3 DNA: TGTGCCAGCAGCTTGAGTAGGGGGATAAACACTGAAGCTTTCTTT
CDR3 protein: CASSLSRGINTEAFF

D gene: -
clone size: -
J gene: TRBJ1-2
V gene: TRBV18
CDR3 DNA: TGTGCCAGCTCACCAAGCGGGGAGAGGTATGGCTACACCTTC
CDR3 protein: CASSPSGERYGYTF

D gene: -
clone size: -
J gene: TRBJ2-3
V gene: TRBV7-2
CDR3 DNA: TGTGCCAGCAGCTTCTACGCAGATACGCAGTATTTT
CDR3 protein: CASSFYADTQYF

D gene: TRBD2
clone size: -
J gene: TRBJ2-1
V gene: TRBV2
CDR3 DNA: TGTGCCAGCAGGGGGGGGACCGCTTCCTACAATGAGCAGTTCTTC
CDR3 protein: CASRGGTASYNEQFF

D gene: -
clone size: once
J gene: TRBJ1-1
V gene: TRBV9
CDR3 DNA: TGTGCCAGCAGCGCTCATGACGCCGCGCGGTATCTCACTGAAGCTTTCTTT
CDR3 protein: CASSAHDAARYLTEAFF

D gene: -
clone size: -
J gene: TRBJ2-2
V gene: TRBV10-3
CDR3 DNA: TGTGCCATCGGAGAAGACTACACCGGGGAGCTGTTTTTT
CDR3 protein: CAIGEDYTGELFF

D gene: -
clone size: -
J gene: TRBJ2-7
V gene: TRBV21-1
CDR3 DNA: TGTGCCAGCAGCAAACCCTCCGGCCTAGCTCAGTACTTC
CDR3 protein: CASSKPSGLAQYF

D gene: TRBD2
clone size: once
J gene: TRBJ2-3
V gene: TRBV2
CDR3 DNA: TGTGCCAGCGGGAAGCGGGGGGCGCCAGGGACGCAGTATTTT
CDR3 protein: CASGKRGAPGTQYF

D gene: -
clone size: -
J gene: TRBJ2-7
V gene: TRBV5-4
CDR3 DNA: TGTGCCAGCAGCTTGTATACAGGCACCTACGAGCAGTACTTC
CDR3 protein: CASSLYTGTYEQYF

D gene: TRBD2
clone size: -
J gene: TRBJ2-5
V gene: TRBV5-1
CDR3 DNA: TGCGCCAGCAGCCCGGGGGGGGAAGAGACCCAGTACTTC
CDR3 protein: CASSPGGEETQYF

D gene: -
clone size: -
J gene: TRBJ2-5
V gene: TRBV4-1
CDR3 DNA: TGCGCCAGCAGCCAAGAGACGGGGACCCAGTACTTC
CDR3 protein: CASSQETGTQYF

D gene: TRBD1
clone size: -
J gene: TRBJ2-4
V gene: TRBV7-9
CDR3 DNA: TGTGCCAGCAGCCCACCTCAGTTCGACAGGGGAAACATTCAGTACTTC
CDR3 protein: CASSPPQFDRGNIQYF

D gene: -
clone size: -
J gene: TRBJ1-1
V gene: TRBV20-1
CDR3 DNA: TGCAGTGCGCCTCAGGGCCCTGAAGCTTTCTTT
CDR3 protein: CSAPQGPEAFF

D gene: TRBD2
clone size: -
J gene: TRBJ2-1
V gene: TRBV6-4
CDR3 DNA: TGTGCCAGCAGTGACTCGTCTAGCGGGGACTACAATGAGCAGTTCTTC
CDR3 protein: CASSDSSSGDYNEQFF

D gene: -
clone size: -
J gene: TRBJ2-6
V gene: TRBV11-1
CDR3 DNA: TGTGCCAGCAGACCTGCAGCGGTAGCTGGGGCCAACGTCCTGACTTTC
CDR3 protein: CASRPAAVAGANVLTF

D gene: TRBD2
clone size: -
J gene: TRBJ2-7
V gene: TRBV19
CDR3 DNA: TGTGCCAGCTCAACCGGGACTAGCGGGAGGGTTGGTGAGCAGTACTTC
CDR3 protein: CASSTGTSGRVGEQYF

D gene: -
clone size: -
J gene: TRBJ2-5
V gene: TRBV7-8
CDR3 DNA: TGTGCCAGCAGTTCACGAGCGGGCAGACAAGAGACCCAGTACTTC
CDR3 protein: CASSSRAGRQETQYF

D gene: -
clone size: -
J gene: TRBJ1-6
V gene: TRBV30
CDR3 DNA: TGTGCCTGGAGTTCCCCAGCACCCCTCCACTTT
CDR3 protein: CAWSSPAPLHF

D gene: TRBD2
clone size: -
J gene: TRBJ2-3
V gene: TRBV14
CDR3 DNA: TGTGCCAGCAGCTACCCGGGACTAGCGGGTGAAACAGATACGCAGTATTTT
CDR3 protein: CASSYPGLAGETDTQYF

D gene: -
clone size: -
J gene: TRBJ2-2
V gene: TRBV18
CDR3 DNA: TGTGCCAGCTCACCTTACACCGGGACAAGGAACACCGGGGAGCTGTTTTTT
CDR3 protein: CASSPYTGTRNTGELFF

D gene: TRBD1
clone size: -
J gene: TRBJ1-6
V gene: TRBV13
CDR3 DNA: TGTGCCAGCAGCTTATTCGACAGGGATAATTCACCCCTCCACTTT
CDR3 protein: CASSLFDRDNSPLHF